This T cell receptor beta chain came from a study of regulatory T cells in long-lasting Graves disease. Study-wide results and limits: Peripheral blood, not thyroid tissue, was the sole material studied.

The time point: newly diagnosed GD, antithyroid drugs for less than 3 months. The TCR library used RNA extracted from PBMCs. The patient group derived from an endocrinology department in Xi'an, China. Around 9 milliliters of peripheral blood were drawn into EDTA tubes. There are many counts of this clonotype. What it recognizes is unknown. Sequencing libraries for TCR beta were prepared with iRepertoire HTBI primers and Arm-PCR of CDR3 regions. TCRdb fed the multiplex PCR reads into MiXCR, producing one record per CDR3 protein. The data show around 500,000 distinct CDR3 sequences, with more than 10% seen just once and around 10% held by the top ten. Germline CDR1 is MNHNS and CDR2 is SASEGT. Deletions cut 5 bases from V and 7 bases from J, with 15 bases between. The CDR3 length is 13 residues. The sample was also reused in another study, on T cells in Graves' hyperthyroidism and ophthalmopathy. From that paper: Each diagnosis drew on symptoms, thyroxine, TRAb, thyroid ultrasound and orbital computed tomography findings.

The receptor comes from a woman aged 25 to 39 with Graves disease. The specimen was peripheral blood mononuclear cells (PBMCs), collected at new diagnosis, from a patient treated with antithyroid drugs. V gene TRBV6-1 combines with J gene TRBJ2-7; D may be TRBD2 (5 bases). The CDR3 here is CASSQSGSGEQYF. CDR3 sequence (DNA): TGTGCCAGCAGTCAATCGGGGAGCGGAGAGCAGTACTTC.